The 2 T cell receptor beta chains below were found in one sample sequenced in a study of T cells in narcolepsy. This table comes from immunoSEQ multiplex PCR, and its TCRdb copy is limited to in-frame clones, with some not included. This sample has 30,000 to 40,000 clones, with 81% found just once. Sequences were obtained from memory (CD45RA-) CD4+ T cells from blood. These receptors came from a human donor in good health.

In DNA form, the CDR3 reads TGTGCCATAAATCCTACACTGAGCACAGATACGCAGTATTTT. Protein sequence: CAINPTLSTDTQYF. This chain connects TRBV10-3 to TRBJ2-3; D call uncertain. This CDR3 contains 14 residues. Germline V gene lookup returns CDR1 ENHRY and CDR2 SYGVKD. The V end was cut by 9 bases, the J end by 0 bases, with 13 bases between.

This chain links TRBV6-5 with TRBJ1-2; TRBD1 agrees at 7 bases. The CDR3 is made up of 16 amino acids. The germline V gene has CDR1 MNHEY and CDR2 SVGAGI. J gave up 4 bases and V 0 bases, and 8 bases lay outside the gene matches. The CDR3 DNA sequence: TGTGCCAGCAGTTACTCAGTAGGGACAGAATCCTATGGCTACACCTTC. Translation: CASSYSVGTESYGYTF.